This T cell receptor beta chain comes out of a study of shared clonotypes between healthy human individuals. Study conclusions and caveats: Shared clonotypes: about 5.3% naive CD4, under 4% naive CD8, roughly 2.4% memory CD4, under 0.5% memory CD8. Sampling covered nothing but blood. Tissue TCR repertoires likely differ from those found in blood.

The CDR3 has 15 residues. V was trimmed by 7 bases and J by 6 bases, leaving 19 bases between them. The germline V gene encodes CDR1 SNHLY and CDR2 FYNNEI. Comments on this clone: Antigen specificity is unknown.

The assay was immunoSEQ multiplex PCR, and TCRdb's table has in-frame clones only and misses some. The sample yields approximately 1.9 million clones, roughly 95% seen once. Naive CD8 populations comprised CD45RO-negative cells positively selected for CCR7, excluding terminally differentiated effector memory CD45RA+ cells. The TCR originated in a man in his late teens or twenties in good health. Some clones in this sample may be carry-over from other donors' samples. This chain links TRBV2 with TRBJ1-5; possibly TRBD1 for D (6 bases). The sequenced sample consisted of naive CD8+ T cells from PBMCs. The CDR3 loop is CASTKTGIHGQPQHF. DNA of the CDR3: TGTGCCAGCACCAAAACAGGGATTCACGGTCAGCCCCAGCATTTT.